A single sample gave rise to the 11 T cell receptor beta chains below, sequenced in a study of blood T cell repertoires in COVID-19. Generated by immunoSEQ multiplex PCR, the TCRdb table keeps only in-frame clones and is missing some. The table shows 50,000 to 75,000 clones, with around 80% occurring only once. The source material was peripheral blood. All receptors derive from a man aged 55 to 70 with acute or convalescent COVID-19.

The CDR3 nucleotides are TGTGCCAGCAGCTTAGGAGTAACTGGGGCCAACGTCCTGACTTTC. It encodes CASSLGVTGANVLTF. The chain links TRBV11-2 to TRBJ2-6; D remains unclear. Germline V gene data show CDR1 as SGHAT and CDR2 as FQNNGV. There are 15 residues in the CDR3. Trimming removed 1 base at V and 2 bases at J, with 6 bases between.

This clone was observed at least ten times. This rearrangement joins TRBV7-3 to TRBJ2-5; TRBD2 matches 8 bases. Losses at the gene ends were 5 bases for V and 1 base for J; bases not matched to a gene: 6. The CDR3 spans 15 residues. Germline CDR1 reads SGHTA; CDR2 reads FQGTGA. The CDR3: CASSPLAGIQETQYF. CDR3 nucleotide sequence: TGTGCCAGCAGCCCATTAGCGGGGATCCAAGAGACCCAGTACTTC.

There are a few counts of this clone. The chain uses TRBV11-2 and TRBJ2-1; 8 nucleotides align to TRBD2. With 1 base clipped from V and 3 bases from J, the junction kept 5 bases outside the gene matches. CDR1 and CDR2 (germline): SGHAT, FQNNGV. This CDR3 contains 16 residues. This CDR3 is CASSLGAGGIYNEQFF. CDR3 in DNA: TGTGCCAGCAGCTTAGGGGCGGGGGGTATCTACAATGAGCAGTTCTTC.

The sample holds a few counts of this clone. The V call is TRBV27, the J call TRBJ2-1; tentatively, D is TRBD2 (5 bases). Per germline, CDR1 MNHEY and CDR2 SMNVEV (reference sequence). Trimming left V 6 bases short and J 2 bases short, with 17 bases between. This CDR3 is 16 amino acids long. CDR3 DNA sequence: TGTGCCAGCAGGCCGCAGGCGCGGGCCACCTACAATGAGCAGTTCTTC. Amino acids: CASRPQARATYNEQFF.

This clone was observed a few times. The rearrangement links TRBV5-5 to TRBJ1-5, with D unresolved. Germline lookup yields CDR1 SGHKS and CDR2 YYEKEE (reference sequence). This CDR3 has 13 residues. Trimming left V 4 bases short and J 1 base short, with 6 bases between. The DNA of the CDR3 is TGTGCCAGCAGCACTGCCAGCAATCAGCCCCAGCATTTT. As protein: CASSTASNQPQHF.

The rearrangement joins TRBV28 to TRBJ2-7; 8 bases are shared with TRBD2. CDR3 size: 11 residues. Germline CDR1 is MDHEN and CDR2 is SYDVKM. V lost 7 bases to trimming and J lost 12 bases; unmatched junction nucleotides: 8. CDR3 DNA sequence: TGTGCCAGCACCTACCCCGGACTAGCGTACTTC. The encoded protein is CASTYPGLAYF.

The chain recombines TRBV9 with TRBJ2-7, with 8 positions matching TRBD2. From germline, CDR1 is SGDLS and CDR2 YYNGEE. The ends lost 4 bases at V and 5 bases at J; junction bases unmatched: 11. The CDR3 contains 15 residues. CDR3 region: CASSFTGTRGDEQYF. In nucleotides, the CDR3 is TGTGCCAGCAGCTTTACCGGGACTAGAGGCGACGAGCAGTACTTC.

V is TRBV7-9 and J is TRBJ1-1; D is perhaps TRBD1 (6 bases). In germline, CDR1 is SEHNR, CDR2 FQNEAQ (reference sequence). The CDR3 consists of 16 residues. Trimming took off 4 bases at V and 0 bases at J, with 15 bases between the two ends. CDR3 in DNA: TGTGCCAGCAGCTGGGTAACAGGGAACCTGAACACTGAAGCTTTCTTT. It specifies CASSWVTGNLNTEAFF. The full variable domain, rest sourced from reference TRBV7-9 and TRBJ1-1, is DTGVSQNPRHKITKRGQNVTFRCDPISEHNRLYWYRQTLGQGPEFLTYFQNEAQLEKSRLLSDRFSAERPKGSFSTLEIQRTEQGDSAMYLCASSWVTGNLNTEAFFGQGTRLTVV.

The CDR3 sequence: CSVGDRDNTIYF. The DNA for the CDR3 is TGCAGCGTTGGCGACAGGGATAACACCATATATTTT. This sequence joins TRBV29-1 and TRBJ1-3, with 7 bases fitting TRBD1. J lost 7 bases, V lost 4 bases, and 4 bases had no gene match. The CDR3 length is 12 residues. Germline V gene sequence: CDR1 SQVTM, CDR2 ANQGSEA.

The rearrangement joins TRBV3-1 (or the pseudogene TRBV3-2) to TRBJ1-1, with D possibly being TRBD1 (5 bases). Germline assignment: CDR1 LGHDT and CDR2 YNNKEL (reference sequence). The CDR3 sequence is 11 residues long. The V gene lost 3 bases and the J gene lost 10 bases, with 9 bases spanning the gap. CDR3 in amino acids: CASSHGQGAFF. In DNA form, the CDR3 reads TGTGCCAGCAGCCATGGGCAGGGAGCTTTCTTT.

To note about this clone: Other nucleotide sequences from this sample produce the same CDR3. This chain's CDR3 is CASSSRLAKNIQYF. The DNA of the CDR3 is TGTGCCAGCAGCTCCCGGTTAGCCAAAAACATTCAGTACTTC. J is TRBJ2-4 and V is TRBV11-2, with D unclear. CDR3 size: 14 residues. Trimming removed 4 bases at V and 0 bases at J, with 7 bases between. In germline, CDR1 is SGHAT, CDR2 FQNNGV. Combining the CDR3 with reference TRBV11-2 and TRBJ2-4 gives the whole variable domain EAGVAQSPRYKIIEKRQSVAFWCNPISGHATLYWYQQILGQGPKLLIQFQNNGVVDDSQLPKDRFSAERLKGVDSTLKIQPAKLEDSAVYLCASSSRLAKNIQYFGAGTRLSVL.